The entry that follows covers one TCR beta chain sequence. The sample comes from a study of tumor-infiltrating lymphocytes in primary liver carcinoma. Starting material for RNA and DNA co-extraction consisted of about 17-31 mg of unsorted bulk tissue. Total RNA (around 0.45 ug) served as template for TCR beta cDNA synthesis primed by a constant-region primer. Library construction for TCR beta comprised three nested multiplex PCR rounds performed with slightly modified ARM-PCR. A C-beta reverse primer and TRBV1-TRBV30 forward primers served in each of the first two PCR rounds, at ten to eleven cycles apiece. TCRdb re-analysed the multiplex PCR reads in MiXCR, keeping a single row per CDR3 protein. This sample has under 130,000 distinct CDR3 sequences, with roughly 80% found just once. CDR1 and CDR2 from the germline V gene are SGHDN and FVKESK. The CDR3 runs to 16 residues. The ends lost 10 bases at V and 8 bases at J; junction bases unmatched: 19.

This TCR derives from a man in his forties or fifties with primary liver carcinoma and hepatitis B virus infection. The chain combines TRBV14 with TRBJ2-1, with 8 bases fitting TRBD2. The sample consisted of liver tumor tissue from sampling region 3. Subset: tumor region T3, left-lateral pole. In nucleotides, the CDR3 is TGTGCCATCAGTGCTGTAGCGGGATGGGTAAACCATGAGCAGTTCTTC. It encodes CAISAVAGWVNHEQFF.